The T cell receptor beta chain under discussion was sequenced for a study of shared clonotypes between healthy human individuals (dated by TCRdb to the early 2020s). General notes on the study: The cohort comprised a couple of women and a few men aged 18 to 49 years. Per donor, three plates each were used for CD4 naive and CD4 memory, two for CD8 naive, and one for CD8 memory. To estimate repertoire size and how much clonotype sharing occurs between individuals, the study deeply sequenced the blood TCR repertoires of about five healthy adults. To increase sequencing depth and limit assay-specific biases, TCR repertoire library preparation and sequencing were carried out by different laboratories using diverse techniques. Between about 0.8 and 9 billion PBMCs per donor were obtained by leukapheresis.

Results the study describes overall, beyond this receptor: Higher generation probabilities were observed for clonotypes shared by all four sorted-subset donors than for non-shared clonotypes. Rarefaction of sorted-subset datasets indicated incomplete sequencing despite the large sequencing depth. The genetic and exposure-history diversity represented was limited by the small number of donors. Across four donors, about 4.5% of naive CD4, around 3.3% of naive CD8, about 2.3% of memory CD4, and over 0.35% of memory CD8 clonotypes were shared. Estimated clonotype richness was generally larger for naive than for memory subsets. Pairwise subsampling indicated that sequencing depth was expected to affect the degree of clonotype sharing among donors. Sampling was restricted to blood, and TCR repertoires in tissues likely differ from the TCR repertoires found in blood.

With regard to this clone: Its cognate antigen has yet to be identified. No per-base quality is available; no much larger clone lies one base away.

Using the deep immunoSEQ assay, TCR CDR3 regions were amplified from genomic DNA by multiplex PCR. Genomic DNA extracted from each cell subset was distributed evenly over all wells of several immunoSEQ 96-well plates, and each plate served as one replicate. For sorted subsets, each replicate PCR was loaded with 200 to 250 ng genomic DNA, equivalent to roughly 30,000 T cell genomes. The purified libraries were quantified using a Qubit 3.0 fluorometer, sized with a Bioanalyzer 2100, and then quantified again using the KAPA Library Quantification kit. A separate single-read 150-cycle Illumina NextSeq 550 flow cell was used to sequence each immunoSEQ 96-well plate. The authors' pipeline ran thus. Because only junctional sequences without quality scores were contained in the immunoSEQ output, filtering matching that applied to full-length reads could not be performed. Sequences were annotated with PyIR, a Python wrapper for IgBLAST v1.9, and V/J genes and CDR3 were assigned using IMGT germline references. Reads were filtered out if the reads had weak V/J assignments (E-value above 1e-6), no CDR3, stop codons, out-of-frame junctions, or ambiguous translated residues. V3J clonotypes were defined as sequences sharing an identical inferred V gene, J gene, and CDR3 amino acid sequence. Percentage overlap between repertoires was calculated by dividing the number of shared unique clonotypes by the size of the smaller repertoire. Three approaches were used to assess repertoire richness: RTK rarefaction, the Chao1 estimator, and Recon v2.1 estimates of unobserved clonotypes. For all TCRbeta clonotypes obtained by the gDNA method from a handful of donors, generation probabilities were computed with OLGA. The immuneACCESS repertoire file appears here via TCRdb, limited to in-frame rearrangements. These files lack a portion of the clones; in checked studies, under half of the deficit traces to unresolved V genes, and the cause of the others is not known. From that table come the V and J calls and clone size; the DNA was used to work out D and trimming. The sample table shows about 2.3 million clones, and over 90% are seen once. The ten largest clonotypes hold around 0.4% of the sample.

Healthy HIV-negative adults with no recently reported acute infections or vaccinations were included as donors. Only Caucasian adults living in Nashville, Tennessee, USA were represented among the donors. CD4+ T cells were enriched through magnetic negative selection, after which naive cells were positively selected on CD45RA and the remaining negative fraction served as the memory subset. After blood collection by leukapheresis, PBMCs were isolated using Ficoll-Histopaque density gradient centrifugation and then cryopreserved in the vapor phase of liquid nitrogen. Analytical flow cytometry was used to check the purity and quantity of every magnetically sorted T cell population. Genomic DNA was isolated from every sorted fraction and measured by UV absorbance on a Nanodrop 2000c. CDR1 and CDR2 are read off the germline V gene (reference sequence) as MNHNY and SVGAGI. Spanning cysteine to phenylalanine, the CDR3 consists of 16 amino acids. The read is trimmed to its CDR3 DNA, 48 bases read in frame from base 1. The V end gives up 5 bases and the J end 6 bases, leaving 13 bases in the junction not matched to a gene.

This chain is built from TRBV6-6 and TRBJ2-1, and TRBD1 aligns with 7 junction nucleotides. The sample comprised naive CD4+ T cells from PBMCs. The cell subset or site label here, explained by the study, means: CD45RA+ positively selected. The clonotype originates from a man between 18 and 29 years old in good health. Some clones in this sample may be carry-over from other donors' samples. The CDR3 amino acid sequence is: CASSRTGRATANEQFF. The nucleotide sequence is TGTGCCAGCAGTAGGACAGGTAGAGCAACGGCCAATGAGCAGTTCTTC.